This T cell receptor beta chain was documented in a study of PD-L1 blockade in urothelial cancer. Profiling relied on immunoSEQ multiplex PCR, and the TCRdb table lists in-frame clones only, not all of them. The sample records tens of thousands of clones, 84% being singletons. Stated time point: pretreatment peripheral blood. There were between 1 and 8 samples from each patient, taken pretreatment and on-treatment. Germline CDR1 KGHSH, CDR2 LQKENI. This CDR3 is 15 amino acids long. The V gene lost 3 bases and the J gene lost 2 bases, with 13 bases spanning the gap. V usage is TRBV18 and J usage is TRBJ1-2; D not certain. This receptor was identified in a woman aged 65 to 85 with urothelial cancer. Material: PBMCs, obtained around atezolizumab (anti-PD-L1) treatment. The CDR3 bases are TGTGCCAGCTCACCGCTTCAGGAGGCGAACTATGGCTACACCTTC. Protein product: CASSPLQEANYGYTF.